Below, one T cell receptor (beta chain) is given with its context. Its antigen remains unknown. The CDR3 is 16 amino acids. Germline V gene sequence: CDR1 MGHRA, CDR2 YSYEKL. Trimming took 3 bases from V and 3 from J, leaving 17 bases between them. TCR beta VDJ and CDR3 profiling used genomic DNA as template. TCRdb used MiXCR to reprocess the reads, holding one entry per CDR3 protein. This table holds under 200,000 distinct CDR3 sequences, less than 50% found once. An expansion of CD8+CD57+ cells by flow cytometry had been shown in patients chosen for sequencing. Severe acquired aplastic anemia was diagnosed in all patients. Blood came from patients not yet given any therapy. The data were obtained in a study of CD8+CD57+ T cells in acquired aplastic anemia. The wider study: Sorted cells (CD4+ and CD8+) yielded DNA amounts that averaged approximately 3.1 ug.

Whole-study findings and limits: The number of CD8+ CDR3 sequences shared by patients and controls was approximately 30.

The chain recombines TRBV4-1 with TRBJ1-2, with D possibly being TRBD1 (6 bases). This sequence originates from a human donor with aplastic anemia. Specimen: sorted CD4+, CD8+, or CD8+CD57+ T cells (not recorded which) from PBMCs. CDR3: CASSHTQGLSDYGYTF. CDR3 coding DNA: TGCGCCAGCAGCCACACACAGGGACTGAGCGACTATGGCTACACCTTC.